These T cell receptor beta chains were read from a single sample in a study of T cell responses to AZD1222 COVID-19 vaccine. The table came from immunoSEQ multiplex PCR; TCRdb's copy has only in-frame clones and leaves some out. Here the sample spans roughly 100,000 clones, 90% being singletons. The starting material was peripheral blood, obtained on day 0 of AZD1222 vaccination. These receptors all stem from an adult in good health. The CDR3 runs from the conserved cysteine through the conserved F or W. A D gene is named only where the DNA matches it firmly. A clone size is listed for some rows: how often the clone was seen (once, few, many), or a class if it is expanded.

j_gene	abundance	v_gene	d_gene	len	CDR3nt	CDR3aa
TRBJ2-5	NA	TRBV4-2	NA	13	TGTGCCAGCAGCCAAGATTTGAGTGGGACCCAGTACTTC	CASSQDLSGTQYF
TRBJ1-4	NA	TRBV7-2	NA	15	TGTGCCAGCAGCTTAGTACGGGCCCGCGGGGAAAAACTGTTTTTT	CASSLVRARGEKLFF
TRBJ1-1	NA	TRBV25-1	NA	10	TGTGCCAGCGGGGACACTGAAGCTTTCTTT	CASGDTEAFF
TRBJ1-2	NA	TRBV5-3	NA	14	TGTGCCAGAAGCTTACCTCTTTGCACTACTGGCTACACCTTC	CARSLPLCTTGYTF
TRBJ1-2	NA	TRBV12-3/TRBV12-4	NA	13	TGTGCCAGCAGTTTAATCCCTAACTATGGCTACACCTTC	CASSLIPNYGYTF
TRBJ1-4	NA	TRBV7-9	NA	14	TGTGCCAGCAGCTTAGGATTGGAGAATGAAAAACTGTTTTTT	CASSLGLENEKLFF
TRBJ1-1	once	TRBV5-1	NA	13	TGCGCCAGCAGCTCCCGGTCGGAGGGGAAAGCTTTCTTT	CASSSRSEGKAFF
TRBJ1-2	NA	TRBV3-1/TRBV3-2	NA	15	TGTGCCAGCAGCGCTTCCTTTGGAACTAACTATGGCTACACCTTC	CASSASFGTNYGYTF
TRBJ1-1	NA	TRBV19	TRBD1	15	TGTGCCAGTAGTAGAGCTGACAGGGAGGACACTGAAGCTTTCTTT	CASSRADREDTEAFF
TRBJ1-5	few	TRBV11-1	NA	12	TGTGCCACCCGACGGTCCAATCAGCCCCAGCATTTT	CATRRSNQPQHF
TRBJ1-2	once	TRBV3-1/TRBV3-2	NA	15	TGTGCCAGCAGCCGTCACTGGGGGGGGGACTATGGCTACACCTTC	CASSRHWGGDYGYTF
TRBJ1-6	NA	TRBV27	NA	15	TGTGCCAGCAGTTTAAGGGGTGTGCATAATTCACCCCTCCACTTT	CASSLRGVHNSPLHF
TRBJ1-6	few	TRBV3-1/TRBV3-2	NA	14	TGTGCCAGCAGCCAACCAAGCCCCGATTCACCCCTCCACTTT	CASSQPSPDSPLHF
TRBJ2-7	once	TRBV5-1	NA	13	TGCGCCAGCAGCTTGGACCCCCCCGACGAGCAGTACTTC	CASSLDPPDEQYF
TRBJ2-3	NA	TRBV5-1	TRBD1	14	TGCGCCAGCAGCTCACAGGGGACCACAGATACGCAGTATTTT	CASSSQGTTDTQYF
TRBJ1-5	NA	TRBV12-3/TRBV12-4	NA	12	TGTGCCAGCATGGAACGGGGTCAGCCCCAGCATTTT	CASMERGQPQHF
TRBJ1-1	few	TRBV7-2	TRBD1	13	TGTGCCAGCAGCCGGGGACAGGGGCTTGAAGCTTTCTTT	CASSRGQGLEAFF
TRBJ2-1	NA	TRBV27	NA	12	TGTGCCAGCTCTTTTTGGAACAATGAGCAGTTCTTC	CASSFWNNEQFF
TRBJ1-1	NA	TRBV11-3	NA	15	TGTGCCAGCAGCTTAAATTCCCTCAGGGACACTGAAGCTTTCTTT	CASSLNSLRDTEAFF
TRBJ2-3	NA	TRBV28	NA	11	TGTGCCAGCTTTTCCGCAGATACGCAGTATTTT	CASFSADTQYF
TRBJ1-4	NA	TRBV30	NA	13	TGTGCCTGGAGAGGGTTGGGTCGGGAAAAACTGTTTTTT	CAWRGLGREKLFF
TRBJ2-7	NA	TRBV7-3	NA	15	TGTGCCAGCAGCTTAGGTTCTAGCAGTACCTACGAGCAGTACTTC	CASSLGSSSTYEQYF
TRBJ1-4	NA	TRBV27	TRBD1	15	TGTGCCAGCAGCGACAGGGGGCACACTAATGAAAAACTGTTTTTT	CASSDRGHTNEKLFF
TRBJ1-2	once	TRBV4-2	NA	17	TGTGCCAGCAGCCAAGAATCGGGGTCAGGCATTAACTATGGCTACACCTTC	CASSQESGSGINYGYTF
TRBJ1-2	NA	TRBV28	NA	13	TGTGCCAGCAGTACCGGGACTTTGCGTGGCTACACCTTC	CASSTGTLRGYTF
TRBJ1-2	NA	TRBV27	TRBD1	13	TGTGCCAGCAGTTTCTCCCAGGGGGCGGGCTACACCTTC	CASSFSQGAGYTF
TRBJ2-3	NA	TRBV4-1	NA	15	TGCGCCAGCAGCCAAGATGGGGCGAGCACAGATACGCAGTATTTT	CASSQDGASTDTQYF
TRBJ1-5	NA	TRBV18	TRBD1	16	TGTGCCAGCTCACCCAGGGGGCAAGGGGTGATTCAGCCCCAGCATTTT	CASSPRGQGVIQPQHF
TRBJ2-7	NA	TRBV25-1	TRBD2	13	TGTGCCAGCCGAGCGGGGGGCTCCTACGAGCAGTACTTC	CASRAGGSYEQYF
TRBJ1-2	NA	TRBV27	TRBD1	15	TGTGCCAGCAGTTTATCGCAAACAGGGGGCGCAGGCTACACCTTC	CASSLSQTGGAGYTF
TRBJ2-3	NA	TRBV7-2	TRBD2	15	TGTGCCAGCAGCTCAAGCGGGGGGGCAGCAGATACGCAGTATTTT	CASSSSGGAADTQYF
TRBJ1-5	NA	TRBV18	NA	14	TGTGCCAGCTCGGAGGGACTGAACAATCAGCCCCAGCATTTT	CASSEGLNNQPQHF
TRBJ2-3	NA	TRBV30	NA	16	TGTGCCTGGAGTTCAGCCCCGGGGGCACGCACAGATACGCAGTATTTT	CAWSSAPGARTDTQYF
TRBJ2-5	many	TRBV6-2/TRBV6-3	NA	15	TGTGCCAGCAGTTACGATAAGACCGGGAGAGAGACCCAGTACTTC	CASSYDKTGRETQYF
TRBJ2-7	NA	TRBV7-2	NA	11	TGTGCCAGCAGCTCCCACTACGAGCAGTACTTC	CASSSHYEQYF
TRBJ1-4	NA	TRBV11-2	TRBD1	15	TGTGCCAGCAGCGACAGGGGTTTCACTAATGAAAAACTGTTTTTT	CASSDRGFTNEKLFF
TRBJ2-2	NA	TRBV6-5	NA	13	TGTGCCAGCAGTTACGTCGGGACCGGGGAGCTGTTTTTT	CASSYVGTGELFF
TRBJ2-1	once	TRBV7-8	NA	15	TGTGCCAGCAGCTCCGGACGGGGAAAATACAATGAGCAGTTCTTC	CASSSGRGKYNEQFF
TRBJ2-5	NA	TRBV7-6	NA	13	TGTGCCAGCAGCTTTTCTGATCAAGAGACCCAGTACTTC	CASSFSDQETQYF
TRBJ2-7	NA	TRBV2	NA	13	TGTGCCAGCAGTGGTCGATACTCCTACGAGCAGTACTTC	CASSGRYSYEQYF
TRBJ1-4	NA	TRBV7-2	NA	15	TGTGCCAGCAGCTTCGATTATGATAAGGATGAAAAACTGTTTTTT	CASSFDYDKDEKLFF
TRBJ1-3	NA	TRBV2	NA	15	TGTGCCAGCAGTTCAGAACGACAGGTCTGGAACACCATATATTTT	CASSSERQVWNTIYF
TRBJ1-4	NA	TRBV12-3/TRBV12-4	NA	13	TGTGCCAGCAGTTTAGGACAGAATGAAAAACTGTTTTTT	CASSLGQNEKLFF
TRBJ1-6	NA	TRBV4-1	NA	19	TGCGCCAGCAGCCATCCGGCGCGGGGCACACCTTCCATGGGTTCACCCCTCCACTTT	CASSHPARGTPSMGSPLHF
TRBJ1-1	NA	TRBV28	NA	13	TGTGCCAGCAGTTTATCGGGACACACTGAAGCTTTCTTT	CASSLSGHTEAFF
TRBJ2-7	NA	TRBV18	NA	14	TGTGCCAGCTCACCACCGGGGGGCGTTTGGGAGCAGTACTTC	CASSPPGGVWEQYF
TRBJ2-3	NA	TRBV2	NA	12	TGTGCCACCAGGACAGACACAGATACGCAGTATTTT	CATRTDTDTQYF
TRBJ1-2	NA	TRBV19	TRBD1	14	TGTGCCAGTAGTATCCAGGGGGCATCTAGTGGCTACACCTTC	CASSIQGASSGYTF